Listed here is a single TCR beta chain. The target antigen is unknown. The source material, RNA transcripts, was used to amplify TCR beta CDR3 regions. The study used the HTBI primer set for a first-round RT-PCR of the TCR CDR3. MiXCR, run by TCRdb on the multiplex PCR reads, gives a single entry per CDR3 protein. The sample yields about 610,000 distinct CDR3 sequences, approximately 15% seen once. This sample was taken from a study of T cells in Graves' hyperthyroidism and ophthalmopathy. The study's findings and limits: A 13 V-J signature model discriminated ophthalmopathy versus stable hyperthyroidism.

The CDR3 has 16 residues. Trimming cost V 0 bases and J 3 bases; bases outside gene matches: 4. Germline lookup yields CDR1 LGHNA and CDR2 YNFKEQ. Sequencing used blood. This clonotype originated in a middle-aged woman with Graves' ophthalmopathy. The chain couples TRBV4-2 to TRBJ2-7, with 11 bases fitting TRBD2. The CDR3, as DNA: TGTGCCAGCAGCCAAGACCTACTAGCGGGGGACTACGAGCAGTACTTC. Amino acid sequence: CASSQDLLAGDYEQYF.